Listed below are T cell receptor beta chains from one sample, sequenced in a study of T-cell reconstitution after alpha-beta-depleted transplantation in children. Each CDR3 protein gets one entry after TCRdb re-called the PCR reads with MiXCR. The sample gives hundreds of thousands of distinct CDR3 sequences, 15% to 20% of which show up once; under 30% is in the top ten. The sample here was PBMCs, mostly from graft donor cells, taken 360 days after TCRalphabeta/CD19-depleted stem cell transplant. These receptors all stem from a boy in the first two years of life who had a stem cell transplant for Wiskott-Aldrich syndrome, so the T cells may come from the graft donor. CDR3s include the opening cysteine and the closing phenylalanine or tryptophan. Each record gives: CDR3 protein, CDR3 DNA, V gene, J gene, D gene, clone size. D genes are given only for firm matches. Rows give clone size only sometimes, using once, few, many, or a class for an expanded clone.

CDR3aa: CATSRRDREFF
CDR3nt: TGTGCCACCAGCCGCCGGGACAGGGAGTTCTTC
v_gene: TRBV15
j_gene: TRBJ2-1
d_gene: TRBD1
abundance: few

CDR3aa: CASSPFTGKATNEKLFF
CDR3nt: TGTGCCAGCTCACCGTTTACAGGGAAAGCAACTAATGAAAAACTGTTCTTT
v_gene: TRBV18
j_gene: TRBJ1-4
d_gene: -
abundance: -

CDR3aa: CASSPGQGSTEAFF
CDR3nt: TGTGCCAGCAGTCCGGGACAGGGCTCCACTGAAGCTTTCTTT
v_gene: TRBV6-1
j_gene: TRBJ1-1
d_gene: TRBD1
abundance: -

CDR3aa: CATSRDYSHNEQFF
CDR3nt: TGTGCCACCAGCAGAGACTACTCTCACAATGAGCAGTTCTTC
v_gene: TRBV15
j_gene: TRBJ2-1
d_gene: -
abundance: -

CDR3aa: CASRELAGVGEQFF
CDR3nt: TGTGCCAGCAGGGAACTAGCGGGAGTCGGTGAGCAGTTCTTC
v_gene: TRBV12-3/TRBV12-4
j_gene: TRBJ2-1
d_gene: TRBD2
abundance: many

CDR3aa: CSASGLRPPGELFF
CDR3nt: TGCAGTGCTAGCGGCCTTAGGCCCCCCGGGGAGCTGTTTTTT
v_gene: TRBV20-1
j_gene: TRBJ2-2
d_gene: -
abundance: -

CDR3aa: CASSQGGGGTDTQYF
CDR3nt: TGTGCCAGCAGCCAAGGGGGGGGCGGTACAGATACGCAGTATTTT
v_gene: TRBV3-1
j_gene: TRBJ2-3
d_gene: -
abundance: few

CDR3aa: CASSQTGTHEWFF
CDR3nt: TGCGCCAGCAGCCAAACGGGGACCCATGAATGGTTCTTC
v_gene: TRBV4-1
j_gene: TRBJ2-1
d_gene: -
abundance: few

CDR3aa: CSTTGGTTETQYF
CDR3nt: TGCAGCACGACAGGGGGAACAACAGAGACCCAGTACTTC
v_gene: TRBV20-1
j_gene: TRBJ2-5
d_gene: TRBD1
abundance: -

CDR3aa: CASSPLKDRVRETQYF
CDR3nt: TGCGCCAGCAGCCCTCTAAAGGACAGGGTCAGGGAGACCCAGTACTTC
v_gene: TRBV5-1
j_gene: TRBJ2-5
d_gene: TRBD1
abundance: -

CDR3aa: CASSGGAGGSPYNEQFF
CDR3nt: TGTGCCAGCAGTGGGGGGGCAGGGGGTTCTCCCTACAATGAGCAGTTCTTC
v_gene: TRBV2
j_gene: TRBJ2-1
d_gene: -
abundance: -

CDR3aa: CASSPPGRNYEQYF
CDR3nt: TGTGCCAGCTCACCACCGGGCAGGAACTACGAGCAGTACTTC
v_gene: TRBV18
j_gene: TRBJ2-7
d_gene: -
abundance: few

CDR3aa: CSVKAAAGLPQETQYF
CDR3nt: TGCAGCGTTAAGGCCGCGGCAGGGTTGCCCCAAGAGACCCAGTACTTC
v_gene: TRBV29-1
j_gene: TRBJ2-5
d_gene: -
abundance: -

CDR3aa: CASSYSIGIEQFF
CDR3nt: TGTGCCAGCAGTTACTCGATAGGGATCGAGCAGTTCTTC
v_gene: TRBV6-2/TRBV6-3
j_gene: TRBJ2-1
d_gene: -
abundance: many

CDR3aa: CASSLLEFQPQHF
CDR3nt: TGTGCCAGCAGTTTATTGGAATTTCAGCCCCAGCATTTT
v_gene: TRBV28
j_gene: TRBJ1-5
d_gene: -
abundance: -

CDR3aa: CASSSFPSGRREFF
CDR3nt: TGTGCCAGCAGCTCGTTTCCTAGCGGGAGGCGGGAGTTCTTC
v_gene: TRBV7-9
j_gene: TRBJ2-1
d_gene: TRBD2
abundance: -

CDR3aa: CASSQVDSGANVLTF
CDR3nt: TGTGCCAGCAGCCAAGTGGACTCTGGGGCCAACGTCCTGACTTTC
v_gene: TRBV14
j_gene: TRBJ2-6
d_gene: -
abundance: few

CDR3aa: CSAAPGTGGWNEQFF
CDR3nt: TGCAGTGCTGCGCCCGGGACAGGGGGCTGGAATGAGCAGTTCTTC
v_gene: TRBV20-1
j_gene: TRBJ2-1
d_gene: TRBD1
abundance: -

CDR3aa: CSASVINEQFF
CDR3nt: TGCAGTGCTAGCGTCATTAATGAGCAGTTCTTC
v_gene: TRBV20-1
j_gene: TRBJ2-1
d_gene: -
abundance: few

CDR3aa: CASSQGLAGTEDTQYF
CDR3nt: TGCGCCAGCAGCCAGGGACTAGCGGGGACTGAGGATACGCAGTATTTT
v_gene: TRBV5-1
j_gene: TRBJ2-3
d_gene: TRBD2
abundance: -